This record covers a single T cell receptor beta chain. The target antigen is unknown. CDR1 is KGHSH and CDR2 is LQKENI in the germline V gene. The junction had 7 bases not matched to a gene; V was cut back by 4 bases and J by 7 bases. The CDR3 loop spans 15 amino acids. Using immunoSEQ multiplex PCR, the repertoire was profiled, and TCRdb retains in-frame clones only, with some absent. The table shows around 19,000 clones, with roughly 69% occurring only once. The data are from a study of regulatory dendritic cells for organ transplantation. Findings of the study overall: Resting memory CD8+ T cells held the most alloreactive clonotypes.

This chain links TRBV18 with TRBJ1-5, with 10 positions matching TRBD1. The material sequenced was memory CD4+ T cells from blood. Subset meaning: CD45RO+ memory T cells. This receptor was identified in a human donor in good health. The CDR3 DNA sequence: TGTGCCAGCTCACTCCGACAGGGGGCTGGGCAGCCCCAGCATTTT. Its protein is CASSLRQGAGQPQHF.